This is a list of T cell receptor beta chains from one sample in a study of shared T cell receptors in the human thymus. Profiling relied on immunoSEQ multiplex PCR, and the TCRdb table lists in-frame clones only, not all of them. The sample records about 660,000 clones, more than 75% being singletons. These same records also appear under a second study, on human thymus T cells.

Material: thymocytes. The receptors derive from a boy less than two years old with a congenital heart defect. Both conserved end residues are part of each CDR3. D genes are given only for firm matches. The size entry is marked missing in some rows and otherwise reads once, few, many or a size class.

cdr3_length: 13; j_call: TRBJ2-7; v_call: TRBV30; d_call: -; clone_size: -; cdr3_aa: CAWSGGPRKEQYF; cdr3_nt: TGTGCCTGGAGCGGGGGGCCGCGGAAAGAGCAGTACTTC
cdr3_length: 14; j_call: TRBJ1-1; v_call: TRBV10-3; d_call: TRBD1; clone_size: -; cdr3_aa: CAITPQGLGTEAFF; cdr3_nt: TGTGCCATCACACCACAGGGGTTAGGGACTGAAGCTTTCTTT
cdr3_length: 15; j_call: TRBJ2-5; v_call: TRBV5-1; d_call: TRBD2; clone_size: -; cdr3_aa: CASSLEAGTQETQYF; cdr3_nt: TGCGCCAGCAGCTTGGAAGCGGGGACCCAAGAGACCCAGTACTTC
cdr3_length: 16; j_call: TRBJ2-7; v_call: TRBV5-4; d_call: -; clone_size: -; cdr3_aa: CASSPETTRVGYEQYF; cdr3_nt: TGTGCCAGCAGCCCGGAAACTACGAGGGTCGGCTACGAGCAGTACTTC
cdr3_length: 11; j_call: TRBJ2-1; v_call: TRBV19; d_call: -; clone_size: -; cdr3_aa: CASSIGGEQFF; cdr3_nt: TGTGCCAGTAGTATTGGCGGTGAGCAGTTCTTC
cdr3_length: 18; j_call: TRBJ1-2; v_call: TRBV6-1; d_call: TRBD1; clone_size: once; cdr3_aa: CASSGRPGGALVLYGYTF; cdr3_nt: TGTGCCAGCAGTGGGCGGCCAGGGGGCGCCTTAGTTCTCTATGGCTACACCTTC
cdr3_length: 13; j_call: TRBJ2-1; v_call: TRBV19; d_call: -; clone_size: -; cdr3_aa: CASITSTGNEQFF; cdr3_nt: TGTGCCAGTATTACCTCTACGGGGAATGAGCAGTTCTTC
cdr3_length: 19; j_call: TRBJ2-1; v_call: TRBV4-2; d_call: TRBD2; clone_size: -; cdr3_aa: CASSQDRGSGSGFFHEQFF; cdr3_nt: TGTGCCAGCAGCCAAGATCGGGGTAGCGGGAGTGGTTTTTTCCATGAGCAGTTCTTC
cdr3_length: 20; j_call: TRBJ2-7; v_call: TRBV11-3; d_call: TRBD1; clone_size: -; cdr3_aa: CASSSHPSGQVPGGPHEQYF; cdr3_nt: TGTGCCAGCAGCTCCCATCCCTCGGGACAGGTTCCAGGGGGTCCCCACGAGCAGTACTTC
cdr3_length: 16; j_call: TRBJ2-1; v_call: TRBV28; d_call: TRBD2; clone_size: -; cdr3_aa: CASSPRGGRVDNEQFF; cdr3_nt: TGTGCCAGCAGTCCCCGCGGGGGGCGGGTAGACAATGAGCAGTTCTTC
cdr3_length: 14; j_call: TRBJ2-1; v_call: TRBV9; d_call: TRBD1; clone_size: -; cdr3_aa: CASSPSGQHNEQFF; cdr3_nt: TGTGCCAGCAGCCCCTCGGGACAGCACAATGAGCAGTTCTTC
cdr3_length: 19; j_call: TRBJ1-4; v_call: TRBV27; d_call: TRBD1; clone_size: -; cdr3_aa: CASSRAEGTAKSLNEKLFF; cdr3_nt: TGTGCCAGCAGTCGAGCCGAAGGGACAGCGAAATCCCTTAATGAAAAACTGTTTTTT
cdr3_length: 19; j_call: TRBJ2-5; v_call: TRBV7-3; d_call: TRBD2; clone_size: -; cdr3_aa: CASSLKGLWAGGPRETQYF; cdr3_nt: TGTGCCAGCAGCTTAAAGGGATTATGGGCGGGAGGGCCCCGGGAGACCCAGTACTTC
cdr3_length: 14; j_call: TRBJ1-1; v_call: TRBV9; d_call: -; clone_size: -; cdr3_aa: CASSGTPTNTEAFF; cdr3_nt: TGTGCCAGCAGCGGAACTCCAACGAACACTGAAGCTTTCTTT
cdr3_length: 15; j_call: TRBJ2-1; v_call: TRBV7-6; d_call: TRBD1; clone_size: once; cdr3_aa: CASSPGGGPTNEQFF; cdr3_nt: TGTGCCAGCAGCCCAGGGGGTGGACCTACTAATGAGCAGTTCTTC
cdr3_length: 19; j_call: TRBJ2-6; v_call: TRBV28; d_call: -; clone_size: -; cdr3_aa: CASSFENVECPSGANVLTF; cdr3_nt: TGTGCCAGCAGTTTTGAGAATGTTGAGTGCCCCTCTGGGGCCAACGTCCTGACTTTC
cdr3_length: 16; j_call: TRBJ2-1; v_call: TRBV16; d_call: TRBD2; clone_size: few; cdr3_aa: CASSQFQAGVFDEQFF; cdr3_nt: TGTGCCAGCAGCCAATTTCAGGCGGGAGTCTTCGATGAGCAGTTCTTC
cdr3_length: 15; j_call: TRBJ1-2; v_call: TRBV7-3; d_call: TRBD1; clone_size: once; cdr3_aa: CASSLTPTGVDGYTF; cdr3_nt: TGTGCCAGCAGCTTAACCCCGACAGGGGTGGATGGCTACACCTTC
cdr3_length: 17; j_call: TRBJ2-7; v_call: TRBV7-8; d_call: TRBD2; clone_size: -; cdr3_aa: CASSGGGTSGLRDEQYF; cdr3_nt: TGTGCCAGCAGCGGGGGAGGGACTAGCGGCCTGCGGGACGAGCAGTACTTC
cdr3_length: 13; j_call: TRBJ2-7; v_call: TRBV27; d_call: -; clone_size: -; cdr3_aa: CASSSLQAYEQYF; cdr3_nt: TGTGCCAGCAGCTCATTACAGGCCTACGAGCAGTACTTC
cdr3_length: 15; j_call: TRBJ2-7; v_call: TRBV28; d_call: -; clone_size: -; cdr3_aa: CASRSKSGLLHEQYF; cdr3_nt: TGTGCCAGCAGATCGAAAAGTGGACTTTTGCACGAGCAGTACTTC
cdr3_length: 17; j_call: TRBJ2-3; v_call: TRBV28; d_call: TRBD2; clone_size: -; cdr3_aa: CASRSLRLADNTDTQYF; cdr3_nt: TGTGCCAGCAGGTCGCTACGACTAGCGGACAACACAGATACGCAGTATTTT
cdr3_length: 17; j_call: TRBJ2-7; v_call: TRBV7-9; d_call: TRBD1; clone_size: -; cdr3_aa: CASSLTTSTGERDEQYF; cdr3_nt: TGTGCCAGCAGCTTAACTACCTCGACAGGGGAAAGAGACGAGCAGTACTTC
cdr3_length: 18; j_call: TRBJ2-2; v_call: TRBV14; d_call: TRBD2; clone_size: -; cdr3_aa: CASSQEGLGSANTGELFF; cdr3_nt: TGTGCCAGCAGCCAAGAGGGACTAGGATCCGCGAACACCGGGGAGCTGTTTTTT
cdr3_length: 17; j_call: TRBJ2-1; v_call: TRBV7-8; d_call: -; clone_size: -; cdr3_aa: CASSLHSDGIGYNEQFF; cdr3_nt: TGTGCCAGCAGCTTACATTCGGACGGGATTGGGTACAATGAGCAGTTCTTC
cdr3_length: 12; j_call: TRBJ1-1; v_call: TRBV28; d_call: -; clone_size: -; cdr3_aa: CASRGEDTEAFF; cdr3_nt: TGTGCCAGCAGAGGGGAGGACACTGAAGCTTTCTTT
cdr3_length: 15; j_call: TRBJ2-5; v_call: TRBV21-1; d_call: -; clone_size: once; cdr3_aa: CASSKGSPPRETQYF; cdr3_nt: TGTGCCAGCAGCAAAGGGTCACCTCCACGGGAGACCCAGTACTTC
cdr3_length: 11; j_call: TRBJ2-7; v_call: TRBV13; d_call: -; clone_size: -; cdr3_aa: CASSSRDEQYF; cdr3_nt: TGTGCCAGCAGCTCCCGGGACGAGCAGTACTTC
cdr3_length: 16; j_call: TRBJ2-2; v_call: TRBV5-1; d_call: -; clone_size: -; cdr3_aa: CASSSWSEWSTGELFF; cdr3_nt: TGCGCCAGCAGCTCCTGGTCCGAGTGGAGCACCGGGGAGCTGTTTTTT
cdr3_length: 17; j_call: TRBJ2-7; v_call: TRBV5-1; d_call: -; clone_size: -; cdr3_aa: CASSPSRKSGGYHEQYF; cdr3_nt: TGCGCCAGCAGCCCCAGCCGAAAAAGTGGCGGGTACCACGAGCAGTACTTC
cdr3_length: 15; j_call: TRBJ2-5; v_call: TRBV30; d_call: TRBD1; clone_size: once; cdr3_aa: CAWSAGGSPQETQYF; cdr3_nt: TGTGCCTGGAGTGCAGGGGGCAGTCCCCAAGAGACCCAGTACTTC
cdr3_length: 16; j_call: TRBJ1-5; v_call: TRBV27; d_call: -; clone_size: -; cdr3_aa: CASSSKRYGVNQPQHF; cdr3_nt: TGTGCCAGCAGTAGCAAAAGGTACGGGGTCAATCAGCCCCAGCATTTT
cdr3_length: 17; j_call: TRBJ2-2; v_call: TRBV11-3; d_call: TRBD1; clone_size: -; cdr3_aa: CASSKNSGTGWTGELFF; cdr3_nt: TGTGCCAGCAGCAAAAACTCCGGGACAGGGTGGACCGGGGAGCTGTTTTTT
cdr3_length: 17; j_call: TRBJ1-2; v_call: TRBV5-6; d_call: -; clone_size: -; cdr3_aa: CASSLVVKSRLGYGYTF; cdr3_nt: TGTGCCAGCAGCTTGGTGGTAAAATCCCGCCTCGGCTATGGCTACACCTTC
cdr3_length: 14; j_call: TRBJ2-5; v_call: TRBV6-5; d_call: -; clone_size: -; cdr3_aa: CASSYLDTKETQYF; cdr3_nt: TGTGCCAGCAGTTATCTTGACACCAAAGAGACCCAGTACTTC
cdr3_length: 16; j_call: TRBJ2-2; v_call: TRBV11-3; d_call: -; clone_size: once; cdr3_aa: CASSLDAGSNTGELFF; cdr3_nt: TGTGCCAGCAGCTTAGACGCAGGGTCGAACACCGGGGAGCTGTTTTTT
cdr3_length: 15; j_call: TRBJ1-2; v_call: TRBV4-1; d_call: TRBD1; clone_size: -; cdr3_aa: CASRNRDRGCYGYTF; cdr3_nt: TGCGCCAGCAGGAACCGGGACAGGGGCTGCTATGGCTACACCTTC
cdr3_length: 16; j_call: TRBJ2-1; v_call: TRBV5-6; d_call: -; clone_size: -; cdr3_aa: CASNGMGSGDYNEQFF; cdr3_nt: TGTGCCAGCAATGGGATGGGGAGCGGAGACTACAATGAGCAGTTCTTC
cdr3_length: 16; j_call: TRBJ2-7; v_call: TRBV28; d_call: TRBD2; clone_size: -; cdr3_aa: CASSPSTSGMTYEQYF; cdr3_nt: TGTGCCAGCAGTCCTTCGACTAGCGGAATGACCTACGAGCAGTACTTC
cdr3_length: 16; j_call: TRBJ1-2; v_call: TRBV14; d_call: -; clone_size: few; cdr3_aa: CASSQAVKGDLYGYTF; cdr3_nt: TGTGCCAGCAGCCAAGCAGTGAAGGGGGACCTGTATGGCTACACCTTC
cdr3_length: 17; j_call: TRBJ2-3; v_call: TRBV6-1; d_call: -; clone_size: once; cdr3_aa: CASSASSARRCTDTQYF; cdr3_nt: TGTGCCAGCAGTGCCTCCTCCGCTCGGCGGTGCACAGATACGCAGTATTTT
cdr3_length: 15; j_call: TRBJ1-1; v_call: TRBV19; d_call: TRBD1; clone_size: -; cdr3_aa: CASSIRTGPPQLKFF; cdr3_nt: TGTGCCAGTAGTATTCGGACAGGCCCACCACAACTTAAATTCTTT
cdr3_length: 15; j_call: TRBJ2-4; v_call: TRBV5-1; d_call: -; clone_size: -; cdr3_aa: CASSLATGIKNIQYF; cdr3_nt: TGCGCCAGCAGCTTGGCCACGGGGATAAAAAACATTCAGTACTTC
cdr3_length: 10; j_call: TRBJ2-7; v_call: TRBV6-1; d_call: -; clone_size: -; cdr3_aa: CATHRTEQYF; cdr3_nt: TGTGCCACCCACAGGACCGAGCAGTACTTC
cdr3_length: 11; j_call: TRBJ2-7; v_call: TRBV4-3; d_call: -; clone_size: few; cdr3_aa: CASSQGAEQYF; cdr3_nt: TGCGCCAGCAGCCAAGGGGCCGAGCAGTACTTC
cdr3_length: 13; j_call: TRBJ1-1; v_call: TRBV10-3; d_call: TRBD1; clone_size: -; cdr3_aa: CAVRTGRYTEAFF; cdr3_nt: TGTGCCGTCAGGACAGGGAGGTACACTGAAGCTTTCTTT
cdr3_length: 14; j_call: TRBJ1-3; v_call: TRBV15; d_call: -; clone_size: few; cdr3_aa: CATWSGECGNTIYF; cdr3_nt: TGTGCCACCTGGTCAGGGGAGTGCGGAAACACCATATATTTT
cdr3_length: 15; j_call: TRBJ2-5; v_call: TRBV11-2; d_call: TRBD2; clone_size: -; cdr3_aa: CASSLELAGEETQYF; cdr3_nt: TGTGCCAGCAGCTTAGAGCTAGCGGGAGAGGAGACCCAGTACTTC
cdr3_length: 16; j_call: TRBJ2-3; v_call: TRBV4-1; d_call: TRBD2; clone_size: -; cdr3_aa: CASSPNSAGGTDTQYF; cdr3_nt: TGCGCCAGCAGCCCCAACTCAGCGGGAGGGACAGATACGCAGTATTTT
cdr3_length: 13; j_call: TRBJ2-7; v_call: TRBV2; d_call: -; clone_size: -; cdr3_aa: CASKGTGTSEQYF; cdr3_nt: TGTGCCAGCAAGGGAACAGGGACGAGCGAGCAGTACTTC
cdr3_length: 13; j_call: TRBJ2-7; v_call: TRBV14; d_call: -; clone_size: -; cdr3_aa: CASSLGGRYEQYF; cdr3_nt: TGTGCCAGCAGCCTGGGGGGGCGGTACGAGCAGTACTTC
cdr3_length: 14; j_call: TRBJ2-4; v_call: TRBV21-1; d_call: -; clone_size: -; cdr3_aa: CASSKLGAKNIQYF; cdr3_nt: TGTGCCAGCAGCAAACTCGGAGCCAAAAACATTCAGTACTTC
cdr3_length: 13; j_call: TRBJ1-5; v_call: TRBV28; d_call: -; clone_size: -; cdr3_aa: CASSLSRNQPQHF; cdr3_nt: TGTGCCAGCAGTTTATCTAGGAATCAGCCCCAGCATTTT
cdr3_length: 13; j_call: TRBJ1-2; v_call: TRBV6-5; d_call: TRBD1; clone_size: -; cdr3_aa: CASSYRGTGPYTF; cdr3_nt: TGTGCCAGCAGTTACCGTGGGACAGGGCCCTACACCTTC
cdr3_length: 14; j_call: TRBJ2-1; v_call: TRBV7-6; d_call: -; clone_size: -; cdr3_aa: CASSLVAPYNEQFF; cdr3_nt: TGTGCCAGCAGCTTAGTAGCCCCCTACAATGAGCAGTTCTTC